The TCR beta chain described here comes from a study of neurological immune-mediated disorders. A single record per CDR3 protein comes from TCRdb applying MiXCR to the 5' RACE reads. The table lists about 55,000 distinct CDR3 sequences, around 3.6% of them singletons, with approximately 1.6% in the top ten. The V gene's germline CDR1 is ENHRY and CDR2 SYGVKD. CDR3 size: 14 residues. J gave up 1 base and V 10 bases, and 7 bases lay outside the gene matches. Study-wide findings and caveats: Multiple sclerosis, the disease with the least TCR clonal expansion, fell below healthy controls, whereas HTLV-1-associated myelopathy showed the most.

Ten or more counts support this clonotype. Antigen: not known. This receptor was obtained from a man aged 25 to 40 with multiple sclerosis. Sequenced material: PBMCs. This rearrangement joins TRBV10-3 to TRBJ1-1, with 9 nucleotides matching TRBD1. CDR3 region: CATGSGQGNTEAFF. The CDR3 nucleotides are TGTGCCACCGGATCGGGACAGGGGAACACTGAAGCTTTCTTT.